The clone carrying this TCR beta chain was seen at least ten times. Its antigen is currently unknown. The sample originates from a study of T-cell reconstitution after alpha-beta-depleted transplantation in children. The library targeted TCRbeta and was prepared with unique molecular identifiers. TCRdb itself ran the PCR reads through MiXCR, one entry per CDR3 protein. The profile shows roughly 100,000 distinct CDR3 sequences, 5% to 6% of them singletons. Regarding the study as a whole: After transplant, at about two months, alpha-beta T cells were reportedly derived from several hundred expanded graft clones.

Looked up from germline, CDR1 is SGHRS and CDR2 is YFSETQ. The CDR3 runs 14 residues. The junction had 7 bases not matched to a gene; V was cut back by 4 bases and J by 5 bases. This chain links TRBV5-1 with TRBJ2-5; 8 nucleotides match TRBD2. The receptor comes from a female patient between 2 and 15 years old who had a stem cell transplant for Fanconi anemia, so the T cells may come from the graft donor. The material was PBMCs, mostly from graft donor cells, obtained 60 days after TCRalphabeta/CD19-depleted stem cell transplant. The CDR3 region is CASSPSGGLETQYF. The CDR3, as DNA: TGCGCCAGCAGCCCCTCGGGGGGGCTGGAGACCCAGTACTTC.